This T cell receptor beta chain stems from a study of blood T cell repertoires in COVID-19. The wider study: Specimens from acute and convalescent COVID-19 originated in the United States, Italy and Spain. PBMCs, B-cell-depleted T cells, or T cells provided the cDNA or gDNA that made up the material.

Germline-derived CDR1 and CDR2 are GTSNPN and SVGIG (reference sequence). Trimming shortened V by 8 bases and J by 2 bases, and 9 bases separated the two germline ends. The CDR3 covers 11 residues. In the authors' workflow: Counts of nucleated cells, estimated from reference gene primer amplification, were obtained. The assay was immunoSEQ multiplex PCR, and TCRdb's table has in-frame clones only and misses some. V, J and clone size are taken as reported in that table, and D and trimming were inferred from the DNA itself. Among about 140,000 clones listed, about 83% were seen once. The specimen sequenced was peripheral blood. The clonotype comes from a man in his fifties with acute or convalescent COVID-19. The chain employs TRBV30 and TRBJ1-1, with D possibly TRBD1 on 5 matching bases. CDR3 sequence reads: CAQGINTEAFF. CDR3 bases: TGTGCCCAGGGTATTAACACTGAAGCTTTCTTT. Full variable domain (remainder filled in from reference TRBV30 and TRBJ1-1): SQTIHQWPATLVQPVGSPLSLECTVEGTSNPNLYWYRQAAGRGLQLLFYSVGIGQISSEVPQNLSASRPQDRQFILSSKKLLLSDSGFYLCAQGINTEAFFGQGTRLTVV.